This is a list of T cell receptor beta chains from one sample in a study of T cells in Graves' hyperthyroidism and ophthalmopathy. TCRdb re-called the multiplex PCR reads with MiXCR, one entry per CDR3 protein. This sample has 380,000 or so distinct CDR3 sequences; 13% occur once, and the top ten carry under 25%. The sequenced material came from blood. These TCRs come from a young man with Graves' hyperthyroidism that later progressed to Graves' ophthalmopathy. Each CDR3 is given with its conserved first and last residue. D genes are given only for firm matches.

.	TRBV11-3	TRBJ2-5	CASSLVQQQETQNF
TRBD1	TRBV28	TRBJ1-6	CASNDPTGGHSPLHF
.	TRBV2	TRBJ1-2	CASSEGFSGYTF
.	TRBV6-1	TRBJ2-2	CASSKTENTGELFF
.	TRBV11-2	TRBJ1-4	CASSFGEGPEKLFF
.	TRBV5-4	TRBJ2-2	CASSSAGAGPNTGELFF
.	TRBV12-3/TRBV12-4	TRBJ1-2	CASSLNSQYGYTF
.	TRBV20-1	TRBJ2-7	CSARDPTGMVQYF
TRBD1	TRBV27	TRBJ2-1	CASTTGGLYNEQFF
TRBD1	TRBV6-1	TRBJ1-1	CASSEGQGLRAFF
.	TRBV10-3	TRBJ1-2	CAITEPDGSYGYTF
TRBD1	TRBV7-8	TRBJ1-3	CASSLEGTAVGNTIYF
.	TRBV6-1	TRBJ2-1	CASSEKRSMSNEQFF
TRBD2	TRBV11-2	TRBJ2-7	CASETSVSYEQYF
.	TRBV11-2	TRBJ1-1	CASQGRAEAFF
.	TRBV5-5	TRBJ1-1	CASSFGGAKEEAFF
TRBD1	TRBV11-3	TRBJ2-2	CASRDHRGFAGELFF
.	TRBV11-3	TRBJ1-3	CASSSGQTNTIYF
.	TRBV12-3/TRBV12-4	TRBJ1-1	CASSLGGMGLNTEAFF
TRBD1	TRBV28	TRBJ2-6	CASSLVGQGALGANVLTF
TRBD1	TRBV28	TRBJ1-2	CASSLPDRNYGYTF
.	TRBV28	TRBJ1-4	CASSFPGATNEKLFF
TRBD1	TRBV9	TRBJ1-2	CASSGQGTLPANYGYTF
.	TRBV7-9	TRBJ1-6	CASSLATRDSPLHF
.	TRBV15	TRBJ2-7	CATSRDGGIDSYEQYF
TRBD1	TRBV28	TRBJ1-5	CASRLTGVNQPQHF
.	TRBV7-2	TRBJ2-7	CASSLPGTLAYEQYF
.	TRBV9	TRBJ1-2	CASSAQGGKRDYGYTF
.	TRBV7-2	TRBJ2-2	CARSLRQANTGELFF
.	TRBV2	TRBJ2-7	CASSDMTSYEQYF
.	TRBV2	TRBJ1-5	CASKAVLRGGPGNQPQHF
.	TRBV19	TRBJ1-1	CASSIRRGLGGTEAFF
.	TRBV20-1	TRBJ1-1	CSALGTGGTEAFF
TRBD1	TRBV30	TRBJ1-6	CAWSLTGGPDSPLHF
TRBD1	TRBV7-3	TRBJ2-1	CASSDRGRYNEQFF
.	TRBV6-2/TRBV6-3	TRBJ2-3	CASRMEGVDTQYF
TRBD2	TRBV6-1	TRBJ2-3	CASSGKGLAGVGRDTQYF
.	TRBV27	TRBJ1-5	CASSPIGPLSNQPQHF
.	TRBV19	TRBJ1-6	CASSVTGVRDNSPLHF
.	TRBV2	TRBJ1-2	CASSETRIYGCTF
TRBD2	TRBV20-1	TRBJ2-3	CSAETSGGARDTQYF
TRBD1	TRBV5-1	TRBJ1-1	CASSWSRDRGQYARNTEAFF
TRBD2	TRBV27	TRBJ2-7	CASSLGLAGDEQYF
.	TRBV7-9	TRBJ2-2	CASSLEPGRNTGELFF
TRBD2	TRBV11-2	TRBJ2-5	CASSLGERGGGETQYF
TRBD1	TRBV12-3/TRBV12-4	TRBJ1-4	CASSLGGTGQEKLFF
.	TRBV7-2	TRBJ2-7	CASRQEYFYEQYF